One and the same sample provided the 23 T cell receptor beta chains below, sequenced in a study of shared clonotypes between healthy human individuals. Cells designated naive CD8 were CD45RO-negative and were positively selected for CCR7, with terminally differentiated effector memory CD45RA+ cells excluded. The protocol was immunoSEQ multiplex PCR, while the TCRdb copy is restricted to in-frame clones and leaves out a portion. Found here are fewer than 1 million clones, 90% to 97% of them singletons; the top ten hold about 0.21%. The sample was naive CD8+ T cells sorted from blood. The receptors here all came from a man in his thirties or forties in good health.

V is TRBV2 and J is TRBJ1-5; the D is unclear. CDR1 is SNHLY, CDR2 FYNNEI, per germline. The CDR3 length is 14 residues. The V gene lost 2 bases and the J gene lost 6 bases, with 11 bases spanning the gap. This chain's CDR3 is CASSESGLAQPQHF. The CDR3 DNA follows: TGTGCCAGCAGTGAATCTGGACTGGCTCAGCCCCAGCATTTT.

The chain uses TRBV7-2 and TRBJ1-1, with 7 nucleotides matching TRBD1. The J segment lost 0 bases and the V segment lost 2 bases, leaving 3 bases of the junction unmatched. CDR3 length: 15 amino acids. Germline assignment: CDR1 SGHTA and CDR2 FQGNSA. The CDR3 DNA follows: TGTGCCAGCAGCTTACGGACAGGAGTGAACACTGAAGCTTTCTTT. Its translation: CASSLRTGVNTEAFF. The variable domain in full, completed from reference TRBV7-2 and TRBJ1-1, reads GAGVSQSPSNKVTEKGKDVELRCDPISGHTALYWYRQSLGQGLEFLIYFQGNSAPDKSGLPSDRFSAERTGGSVSTLTIQRTQQEDSAVYLCASSLRTGVNTEAFFGQGTRLTVV.

This chain joins TRBV27 and TRBJ2-7, with 8 bases aligning to TRBD2. With V trimmed by 5 bases and J by 3 bases, 15 bases remained unmatched. The CDR3 has 17 residues. Germline V CDR1 and CDR2: MNHEY, SMNVEV (reference sequence). This CDR3 reads CASSPGGGLIGFYEQYF. The CDR3 DNA sequence: TGTGCCAGCAGTCCCGGGGGGGGACTTATAGGGTTCTACGAGCAGTACTTC.

This clone is a singleton in its sample. V and J are TRBV7-6 and TRBJ2-5; D may be TRBD2 (5 bases). V gave up 7 bases and J gave up 5 bases, with 17 bases separating them. The CDR3 is 14 amino acids. The germline CDR1 and CDR2 sequences are SGHVS and FNYEAQ. DNA of the CDR3: TGTGCCAGCAAAACGAGCGGCAGCTCGGAGACCCAGTACTTC. Its protein product is CASKTSGSSETQYF.

The genes are TRBV2 and TRBJ1-2, with D unresolved. V was shortened by 7 bases and J by 6 bases, with 0 bases between the two germline ends. This CDR3 region has 8 residues. The germline V gene encodes CDR1 SNHLY and CDR2 FYNNEI. DNA for the CDR3: TGTGCCAGCAATGGCTACACCTTC. This gives the protein CASNGYTF.

The chain employs TRBV5-1 and TRBJ1-1; tentative D call: TRBD1 (5 bases). The CDR3 runs to 14 residues. CDR1 is SGHRS, CDR2 YFSETQ, per germline. Between the trimmed V and J ends, which lost 2 bases and 4 bases, there was a span of 12 bases. Here the CDR3 reads CASSFETGFTEAFF. For the CDR3, the DNA is TGCGCCAGCAGCTTTGAAACAGGATTCACTGAAGCTTTCTTT.

This clone was observed a single time. The J gene is TRBJ1-1, the V gene TRBV9, with unresolved D. The germline V gene encodes CDR1 SGDLS and CDR2 YYNGEE. The length of the CDR3 is 14 residues. V lost 4 bases and J lost 3, with 13 bases in between. CDR3 residues: CASSISPSDTEAFF. For the CDR3, the DNA is TGTGCCAGCAGCATAAGCCCCAGTGACACTGAAGCTTTCTTT.

Remarks on this clone: The sample carries other DNA sequences with the same CDR3. This sequence joins TRBV19 and TRBJ1-1; D might be TRBD1 (5 bases). The ends were cut back, 4 bases at V and 1 base at J, with 7 bases in the middle. Germline CDR1 and CDR2: LNHDA and SQIVND (reference sequence). This CDR3 spans 13 amino acids. The CDR3 region is CASSTGGNTEAFF. Here the CDR3 DNA reads TGTGCCAGTAGTACCGGGGGGAACACTGAAGCTTTCTTT.

The chain combines TRBV4-3 with TRBJ1-2, with D unresolved. With 0 bases removed from V and 2 bases from J, the gap between germline ends came to 7 bases. Germline V gene data show CDR1 as LGHNA and CDR2 as YSLEER. There are 14 residues in the CDR3. CDR3 amino acids: CASSQDVENYGYTF. As DNA, the CDR3 is TGCGCCAGCAGCCAAGACGTAGAAAACTATGGCTACACCTTC.

This chain links TRBV19 with TRBJ1-1; D not certain. V gave up 6 bases and J gave up 1 base, with 15 bases separating them. This CDR3 contains 15 residues. Germline CDR1 is LNHDA and CDR2 is SQIVND (reference sequence). The CDR3 DNA follows: TGTGCCAGTAGACCGGTATGGGGTGCGAACACTGAAGCTTTCTTT. Translation: CASRPVWGANTEAFF.

The chain is built from TRBV9 and TRBJ2-2; either TRBD1 or TRBD2 may fit D (5 bases each). From germline, CDR1 is SGDLS and CDR2 YYNGEE. The CDR3 runs to 11 residues. The V and J ends lost 8 bases and 7 bases respectively, with 9 bases between them. In nucleotides, the CDR3 is TGTGCCAGTGCTGGGGGCGGGGAGCTGTTTTTT. Translating gives CASAGGGELFF.

This chain uses TRBV6-5 with TRBJ2-7; 7 positions agree with TRBD2. The CDR3 is made up of 14 amino acids. Germline-derived CDR1 and CDR2 are MNHEY and SVGAGI. Germline trimming cut 3 bases from V and 4 bases from J; bases unmatched to any gene: 6. The CDR3 DNA follows: TGTGCCAGCAGTTATACAGCGGGAAGGTACGAGCAGTACTTC. Translating gives CASSYTAGRYEQYF.

About this clone: The same CDR3 arises from other DNA sequences in this sample as well. The chain couples TRBV30 to TRBJ2-3, with TRBD2 identical over 11 bases. V was pared by 5 bases and J by 2 bases, with 3 bases of the junction left unmatched. This CDR3 has 14 amino acids. CDR1 GTSNPN and CDR2 SVGIG come from the germline V gene (reference sequence). CDR3 amino acids: CAWGLAGYTDTQYF. The CDR3 region has the DNA TGTGCCTGGGGACTAGCGGGCTACACAGATACGCAGTATTTT. Full variable domain (rest looked up from reference TRBV30 and TRBJ2-3): SQTIHQWPATLVQPVGSPLSLECTVEGTSNPNLYWYRQAAGRGLQLLFYSVGIGQISSEVPQNLSASRPQDRQFILSSKKLLLSDSGFYLCAWGLAGYTDTQYFGPGTRLTVL.

The chain has TRBV29-1 and TRBJ2-7; D ambiguous. Germline V lookup: CDR1 SQVTM, CDR2 ANQGSEA. V shed 0 bases and J shed 3 bases, with 6 bases lying between them. The CDR3 length is 12 residues. The CDR3 DNA is TGCAGCGTTGAAGATCACGTCTACGAGCAGTACTTC. This gives the protein CSVEDHVYEQYF.

The genes are TRBV4-1 and TRBJ2-5; D is unclear. CDR1 and CDR2 from the germline V gene are MGHRA and YSYEKL. CDR3 length equals 14 residues. Trimming left V 1 base short and J 5 bases short, with 11 bases between. CDR3 region: CASSQVSSLETQYF. The CDR3 bases are TGCGCCAGCAGCCAAGTTTCTAGTTTGGAGACCCAGTACTTC.

The gene calls are TRBV7-9 and TRBJ2-5, with 14 bases aligning to TRBD2. J gave up 1 base and V 4 bases, and 8 bases lay outside the gene matches. The CDR3 contains 18 residues. Germline V gene sequence: CDR1 SEHNR, CDR2 FQNEAQ (reference sequence). CDR3 nucleotides: TGTGCCAGCAGCTGGGGGACTAGCGGGAGACTGCTCCAAGAGACCCAGTACTTC. Translation: CASSWGTSGRLLQETQYF. The whole variable domain, filled in from reference TRBV7-9 and TRBJ2-5, reads DTGVSQNPRHKITKRGQNVTFRCDPISEHNRLYWYRQTLGQGPEFLTYFQNEAQLEKSRLLSDRFSAERPKGSFSTLEIQRTEQGDSAMYLCASSWGTSGRLLQETQYFGPGTRLLVL.

The sample holds one count of this clone. This chain links TRBV7-9 with TRBJ2-7, with 11 bases that match TRBD2. The V and J ends lost 1 base and 3 bases, in that order; junction bases with no gene match: 5. CDR1 SEHNR and CDR2 FQNEAQ come from the germline V gene (reference sequence). CDR3 size: 16 residues. CDR3 residues: CASSLDSGTSGYEQYF. CDR3 DNA: TGTGCCAGCAGCTTAGACTCCGGGACTAGCGGCTACGAGCAGTACTTC.

The rearrangement links TRBV7-9 to TRBJ2-1, with TRBD2 matching over 14 bases. This CDR3 has 17 residues. Unmatched junction bases numbered 9, after V lost 3 bases and J lost 8 bases. The germline V gene has CDR1 SEHNR and CDR2 FQNEAQ (reference sequence). The CDR3 region is CASSFALGLAGVDEQFF. DNA for the CDR3: TGTGCCAGCAGCTTTGCCTTGGGACTAGCGGGAGTGGATGAGCAGTTCTTC.

The V gene is TRBV18, the J gene TRBJ2-2; D possibly matches TRBD1 or TRBD2 (5 bases each). The CDR3 contains 15 residues. CDR1 and CDR2 from the germline V gene are KGHSH and LQKENI. V lost 3 bases, J lost 3 bases, and 11 bases lay in between. The CDR3 coding sequence is TGTGCCAGCTCACCGGGACCGACGGACACCGGGGAGCTGTTTTTT. Amino acid sequence: CASSPGPTDTGELFF.

This clone was counted once. The chain recombines TRBV7-3 with TRBJ2-1, with D hard to call. The CDR3 runs 13 residues. V was pared by 2 bases and J by 7 bases, with 9 bases between. Germline V CDR1 and CDR2: SGHTA, FQGTGA. The CDR3 DNA reads as TGTGCCAGCAGCTTATCCTCGCCGAATGAGCAGTTCTTC. Protein sequence: CASSLSSPNEQFF. Variable domain in full (rest from reference TRBV7-3 and TRBJ2-1): GAGVSQTPSNKVTEKGKYVELRCDPISGHTALYWYRQSLGQGPEFLIYFQGTGAADDSGLPNDRFFAVRPEGSVSTLKIQRTERGDSAVYLCASSLSSPNEQFFGPGTRLTVL.

This clone appeared a single time. J is TRBJ2-7 and V is TRBV28; D is perhaps TRBD2 (6 bases). The CDR3 contains 14 residues. Per the germline V gene, CDR1 is MDHEN and CDR2 is SYDVKM. V lost 5 bases and J lost 3, with 14 bases in between. CDR3 in amino acids: CASSRLVAFYEQYF. The DNA of the CDR3 is TGTGCCAGCAGTCGACTAGTAGCCTTCTACGAGCAGTACTTC.

The rearrangement uses TRBV13 and TRBJ2-2; 10 bases match TRBD1. The CDR3 totals 18 residues. CDR1 is PRHDT, CDR2 FYEKMQ, per germline (reference sequence). With 2 bases clipped from V and 7 bases from J, the junction kept 13 bases outside the gene matches. CDR3 sequence (DNA): TGTGCCAGCAGCTTAACGTCCCGGACAGGGGGGAAGAGCGGGGAGCTGTTTTTT. It translates to CASSLTSRTGGKSGELFF.

The chain employs TRBV5-1 and TRBJ2-3, with a tentative D call TRBD1 (5 bases). This CDR3 is built from 13 residues. In germline, CDR1 is SGHRS, CDR2 YFSETQ. V lost 1 base and J lost 6, with 9 bases in between. The CDR3 loop reads CASSLRGVDTQYF. The DNA of the CDR3 is TGCGCCAGCAGCTTGAGGGGTGTGGATACGCAGTATTTT.